This is a list of T cell receptor beta chains from one sample in a study of shared clonotypes between healthy human individuals. Data came from immunoSEQ multiplex PCR; TCRdb stores just in-frame clones and leaves some out. The sample lists about 1 million clones, around 78% seen once, with approximately 0.5% in the top ten. The sample comprised memory CD4+ T cells from PBMCs. All receptors derive from a man aged 18 to 29 in good health. Some clones in this sample may be carry-over from other donors' samples. The CDR3 runs from the conserved cysteine through the conserved F or W. The order of the fields is clone size, V gene, J gene, D gene, CDR3 protein, CDR3 DNA. D genes are given only for firm matches. Only some rows state a clone size, as once, few, many or a class for expanded clones.

clone size: .
V gene: TRBV2
J gene: TRBJ2-5
D gene: .
CDR3 protein: CASKKEEQETQYF
CDR3 DNA: TGTGCCAGCAAGAAAGAGGAACAAGAGACCCAGTACTTC

clone size: .
V gene: TRBV4-1
J gene: TRBJ2-4
D gene: .
CDR3 protein: CASSQDEGRTKNIQYF
CDR3 DNA: TGCGCCAGCAGCCAAGATGAGGGGAGGACCAAAAACATTCAGTACTTC

clone size: once
V gene: TRBV6-1
J gene: TRBJ2-3
D gene: TRBD2
CDR3 protein: CAMREGTTTQYF
CDR3 DNA: TGTGCCATGCGGGAGGGAACAACTACGCAGTATTTT

clone size: many
V gene: TRBV2
J gene: TRBJ2-3
D gene: .
CDR3 protein: CASSAASRDTQYF
CDR3 DNA: TGTGCCAGCAGTGCGGCTAGCAGGGATACGCAGTATTTT

clone size: .
V gene: TRBV14
J gene: TRBJ2-7
D gene: TRBD2
CDR3 protein: CASSQELAGEQYF
CDR3 DNA: TGTGCCAGCAGCCAAGAACTAGCGGGTGAGCAGTACTTC

clone size: .
V gene: TRBV5-1
J gene: TRBJ1-3
D gene: TRBD1
CDR3 protein: CASSSGQGWMNTIYF
CDR3 DNA: TGCGCCAGCAGCTCGGGACAGGGTTGGATGAACACCATATATTTT

clone size: once
V gene: TRBV6-1
J gene: TRBJ2-4
D gene: .
CDR3 protein: CASSEAVTGKNIQYF
CDR3 DNA: TGTGCCAGCAGTGAAGCGGTTACAGGGAAAAACATTCAGTACTTC

clone size: .
V gene: TRBV5-1
J gene: TRBJ1-3
D gene: .
CDR3 protein: CASSSRNSGNTIYF
CDR3 DNA: TGCGCCAGCAGCTCCAGAAACTCTGGAAACACCATATATTTT

clone size: .
V gene: TRBV4-1
J gene: TRBJ2-7
D gene: TRBD2
CDR3 protein: CASSQEGGLAAYYEQYF
CDR3 DNA: TGCGCCAGCAGCCAAGAGGGGGGACTAGCGGCTTACTACGAGCAGTACTTC

clone size: .
V gene: TRBV2
J gene: TRBJ2-5
D gene: .
CDR3 protein: CASSGGMVETQYF
CDR3 DNA: TGTGCCAGCAGTGGAGGCATGGTAGAGACCCAGTACTTC

clone size: few
V gene: TRBV11-2
J gene: TRBJ2-1
D gene: TRBD2
CDR3 protein: CASSLALAGGGEQFF
CDR3 DNA: TGTGCCAGCAGCTTAGCACTAGCGGGAGGCGGTGAGCAGTTCTTC

clone size: few
V gene: TRBV7-3
J gene: TRBJ1-3
D gene: .
CDR3 protein: CASSRIAGNTIYF
CDR3 DNA: TGTGCCAGCAGCCGGATCGCTGGAAACACCATATATTTT

clone size: .
V gene: TRBV5-1
J gene: TRBJ2-7
D gene: TRBD2
CDR3 protein: CASSLGSSGSISYEQYF
CDR3 DNA: TGCGCCAGCAGCTTGGGTTCTAGCGGGAGTATCTCCTACGAGCAGTACTTC

clone size: .
V gene: TRBV18
J gene: TRBJ1-5
D gene: .
CDR3 protein: CASSQGYSNQPQHF
CDR3 DNA: TGTGCCAGCTCACAGGGATATAGCAATCAGCCCCAGCATTTT

clone size: .
V gene: TRBV11-3
J gene: TRBJ2-3
D gene: TRBD2
CDR3 protein: CASSPGLASTDTQYF
CDR3 DNA: TGTGCCAGCAGCCCTGGACTAGCTAGCACAGATACGCAGTATTTT

clone size: .
V gene: TRBV7-2
J gene: TRBJ2-7
D gene: .
CDR3 protein: CASSTGSSYEQYF
CDR3 DNA: TGTGCCAGCAGCACGGGGTCCAGCTACGAGCAGTACTTC

clone size: .
V gene: TRBV10-1
J gene: TRBJ2-2
D gene: TRBD2
CDR3 protein: CASRAGLTTGELFF
CDR3 DNA: TGCGCCAGCAGAGCGGGACTTACTACCGGGGAGCTGTTTTTT

clone size: few
V gene: TRBV5-1
J gene: TRBJ1-1
D gene: .
CDR3 protein: CASRRTADTEAFF
CDR3 DNA: TGCGCCAGCCGAAGAACGGCGGATACTGAAGCTTTCTTT

clone size: .
V gene: TRBV7-8
J gene: TRBJ2-2
D gene: .
CDR3 protein: CASSLQGTGELFF
CDR3 DNA: TGTGCCAGCAGCTTACAGGGCACCGGGGAGCTGTTTTTT

clone size: .
V gene: TRBV14
J gene: TRBJ2-3
D gene: TRBD2
CDR3 protein: CASSQGWTSGDTQYF
CDR3 DNA: TGTGCCAGCAGCCAAGGTTGGACTAGCGGGGATACGCAGTATTTT

clone size: few
V gene: TRBV18
J gene: TRBJ1-2
D gene: TRBD1
CDR3 protein: CASSPQGQGYGYTF
CDR3 DNA: TGTGCCAGCTCACCACAAGGACAGGGTTATGGCTACACCTTC

clone size: .
V gene: TRBV25-1
J gene: TRBJ1-1
D gene: .
CDR3 protein: CASRVNSGSSEAFF
CDR3 DNA: TGTGCCAGCAGAGTAAACTCTGGGTCCAGTGAAGCTTTCTTT

clone size: .
V gene: TRBV6-1
J gene: TRBJ1-5
D gene: .
CDR3 protein: CASSKDSNQPQHF
CDR3 DNA: TGTGCCAGCAGTAAGGATAGCAATCAGCCCCAGCATTTT

clone size: .
V gene: TRBV5-1
J gene: TRBJ2-2
D gene: .
CDR3 protein: CASTPLMDTGELFF
CDR3 DNA: TGCGCCAGCACCCCGTTGATGGACACCGGGGAGCTGTTTTTT

clone size: .
V gene: TRBV28
J gene: TRBJ2-1
D gene: TRBD1
CDR3 protein: CASTEDRQNEQFF
CDR3 DNA: TGTGCCAGCACCGAGGACAGGCAAAATGAGCAGTTCTTC

clone size: .
V gene: TRBV10-3
J gene: TRBJ2-3
D gene: TRBD2
CDR3 protein: CAISEYSGRSRADTQYF
CDR3 DNA: TGTGCCATCAGTGAGTATAGCGGGAGGAGCAGGGCAGATACGCAGTATTTT

clone size: .
V gene: TRBV27
J gene: TRBJ2-3
D gene: .
CDR3 protein: CASSPRDTDTQYF
CDR3 DNA: TGTGCCAGCAGTCCCAGGGACACAGATACGCAGTATTTT

clone size: few
V gene: TRBV29-1
J gene: TRBJ1-2
D gene: TRBD1
CDR3 protein: CTAGDRGYGYTF
CDR3 DNA: TGCACGGCGGGGGACAGGGGCTATGGCTACACCTTC

clone size: .
V gene: TRBV5-1
J gene: TRBJ2-7
D gene: .
CDR3 protein: CASSYPGQPLHEQYF
CDR3 DNA: TGCGCCAGCAGCTACCCCGGTCAACCCCTACACGAGCAGTACTTC

clone size: .
V gene: TRBV4-1
J gene: TRBJ2-3
D gene: TRBD2
CDR3 protein: CASSEGLAGAGDTQYF
CDR3 DNA: TGCGCCAGCAGCGAAGGACTAGCGGGAGCGGGAGATACGCAGTATTTT

clone size: many
V gene: TRBV6-1
J gene: TRBJ2-7
D gene: .
CDR3 protein: CASSEGKGYEQYF
CDR3 DNA: TGTGCCAGCAGTGAGGGGAAAGGTTACGAGCAGTACTTC

clone size: .
V gene: TRBV2
J gene: TRBJ1-1
D gene: .
CDR3 protein: CASSVELMNTEAFF
CDR3 DNA: TGTGCCAGCAGTGTCGAGTTAATGAACACTGAAGCTTTCTTT

clone size: .
V gene: TRBV4-3
J gene: TRBJ2-3
D gene: .
CDR3 protein: CASSQAGEGDTQYF
CDR3 DNA: TGCGCCAGCAGCCAAGCGGGAGAGGGAGATACGCAGTATTTT

clone size: .
V gene: TRBV7-7
J gene: TRBJ2-5
D gene: .
CDR3 protein: CASSNRVLETQYF
CDR3 DNA: TGTGCCAGCAGCAACCGGGTATTGGAGACCCAGTACTTC

clone size: .
V gene: TRBV28
J gene: TRBJ1-3
D gene: .
CDR3 protein: CASSSQTEGNTIYF
CDR3 DNA: TGTGCCAGCAGTTCACAGACCGAAGGAAACACCATATATTTT

clone size: .
V gene: TRBV7-2
J gene: TRBJ2-7
D gene: TRBD2
CDR3 protein: CASSLATLAAPYEQYF
CDR3 DNA: TGTGCCAGCAGCTTAGCGACGCTAGCGGCTCCCTACGAGCAGTACTTC

clone size: .
V gene: TRBV5-1
J gene: TRBJ2-1
D gene: .
CDR3 protein: CASYRGDSNEQFF
CDR3 DNA: TGCGCCAGCTATAGGGGCGACTCCAATGAGCAGTTCTTC

clone size: few
V gene: TRBV4-1
J gene: TRBJ1-2
D gene: TRBD1
CDR3 protein: CASSQGGDSYGYTF
CDR3 DNA: TGCGCCAGCAGCCAAGGTGGGGACAGCTATGGCTACACCTTC

clone size: .
V gene: TRBV4-1
J gene: TRBJ1-3
D gene: TRBD1
CDR3 protein: CASSHPRGTGSGNTIYF
CDR3 DNA: TGCGCCAGCAGCCACCCTCGGGGGACAGGCTCTGGAAACACCATATATTTT

clone size: once
V gene: TRBV28
J gene: TRBJ2-1
D gene: TRBD1
CDR3 protein: CASSFKGQGAYEQFF
CDR3 DNA: TGTGCCAGCAGTTTCAAGGGACAGGGGGCGTATGAGCAGTTCTTC

clone size: few
V gene: TRBV18
J gene: TRBJ1-1
D gene: .
CDR3 protein: CASSPTQVNTEAFF
CDR3 DNA: TGTGCCAGCTCACCAACCCAGGTGAACACTGAAGCTTTCTTT

clone size: many
V gene: TRBV4-1
J gene: TRBJ1-4
D gene: .
CDR3 protein: CASSRETTNEKLFF
CDR3 DNA: TGCGCCAGCAGCCGGGAGACAACTAATGAAAAACTGTTTTTT

clone size: .
V gene: TRBV6-5
J gene: TRBJ1-1
D gene: .
CDR3 protein: CASSYNRQNTEAFF
CDR3 DNA: TGTGCCAGCAGTTACAACAGGCAGAACACTGAAGCTTTCTTT

clone size: .
V gene: TRBV5-6
J gene: TRBJ1-2
D gene: TRBD1
CDR3 protein: CASRNQGQGKVTNYGYTF
CDR3 DNA: TGTGCCAGCAGAAATCAGGGACAGGGGAAGGTAACTAACTATGGCTACACCTTC

clone size: .
V gene: TRBV4-1
J gene: TRBJ1-4
D gene: .
CDR3 protein: CASSQVGGMGGEKLFF
CDR3 DNA: TGCGCCAGCAGCCAGGTCGGGGGAATGGGTGGGGAAAAACTGTTTTTT

clone size: .
V gene: TRBV28
J gene: TRBJ2-5
D gene: .
CDR3 protein: CASSFGSAGTQYF
CDR3 DNA: TGTGCCAGCAGTTTTGGGAGTGCCGGGACCCAGTACTTC

clone size: .
V gene: TRBV4-2
J gene: TRBJ1-5
D gene: .
CDR3 protein: CASSQDTRGQPQHF
CDR3 DNA: TGTGCCAGCAGCCAAGATACGAGGGGTCAGCCCCAGCATTTT